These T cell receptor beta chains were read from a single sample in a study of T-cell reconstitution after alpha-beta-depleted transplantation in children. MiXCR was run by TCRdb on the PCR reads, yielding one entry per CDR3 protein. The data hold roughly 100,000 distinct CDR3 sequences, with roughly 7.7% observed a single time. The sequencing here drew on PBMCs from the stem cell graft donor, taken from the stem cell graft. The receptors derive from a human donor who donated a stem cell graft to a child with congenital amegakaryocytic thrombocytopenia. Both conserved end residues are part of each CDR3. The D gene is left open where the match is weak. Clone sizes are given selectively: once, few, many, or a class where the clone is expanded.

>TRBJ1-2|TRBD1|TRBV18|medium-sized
CASSPGQGLIGYTF
TGTGCCAGCTCACCCGGACAGGGCCTTATAGGCTACACCTTC
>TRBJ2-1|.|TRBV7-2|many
CASSLMRTLTYNEQFF
TGTGCCAGCAGCTTAATGAGGACTTTGACCTACAATGAGCAGTTCTTC
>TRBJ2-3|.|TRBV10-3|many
CAITRTSTDTQYF
TGTGCCATCACCAGGACTAGCACAGATACGCAGTATTTT
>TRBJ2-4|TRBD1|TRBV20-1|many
CSASLSGTGGLDAKNIQYF
TGCAGTGCCTCATTGTCCGGGACAGGGGGGCTCGACGCCAAAAACATTCAGTACTTC
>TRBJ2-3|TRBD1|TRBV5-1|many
CASSPRTGVDTQYF
TGCGCCAGCAGCCCTCGGACAGGGGTAGATACGCAGTATTTT
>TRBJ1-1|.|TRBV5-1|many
CASSLERGAEAFF
TGCGCCAGCAGCTTGGAGAGGGGGGCTGAAGCTTTCTTT
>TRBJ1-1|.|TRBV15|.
CATSREGPRTEAFF
TGTGCCACCAGCAGAGAAGGACCCCGCACTGAAGCTTTCTTT
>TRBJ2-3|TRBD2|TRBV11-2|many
CASSSRTSGRLVQDTQYF
TGTGCCAGCAGCTCACGGACTAGCGGGAGATTAGTACAAGATACGCAGTATTTT
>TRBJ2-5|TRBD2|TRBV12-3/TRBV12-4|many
CASSLGLAGVEETQYF
TGTGCCAGCAGCCTAGGGCTAGCGGGAGTGGAAGAGACCCAGTACTTC
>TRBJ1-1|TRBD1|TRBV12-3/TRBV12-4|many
CASSLGGTVAFF
TGTGCCAGCAGTTTGGGGGGGACAGTTGCTTTCTTT
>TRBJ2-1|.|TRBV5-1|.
CASSLAVRTNEQFF
TGCGCCAGCAGCTTGGCCGTACGGACCAATGAGCAGTTCTTC
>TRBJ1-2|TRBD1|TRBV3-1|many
CASSPGQFGYTF
TGTGCCAGCAGCCCGGGACAGTTTGGCTACACCTTC
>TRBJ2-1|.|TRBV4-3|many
CASSQESVTSPGPNEQFF
TGCGCCAGCAGCCAAGAGTCCGTAACTAGCCCCGGGCCCAATGAGCAGTTCTTC
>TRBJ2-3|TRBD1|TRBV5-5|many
CASSGQGRVADTQYF
TGTGCCAGCAGCGGACAGGGTCGGGTAGCAGATACGCAGTATTTT
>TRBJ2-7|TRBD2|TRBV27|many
CASSAGTRLAYEQYF
TGTGCCAGCAGTGCGGGGACTAGGCTAGCCTACGAGCAGTACTTC
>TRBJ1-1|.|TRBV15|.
CATAPGPENTEAFF
TGTGCCACCGCGCCGGGACCTGAGAACACTGAAGCTTTCTTT
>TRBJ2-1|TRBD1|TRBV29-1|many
CSVGPGGINEQFF
TGCAGCGTTGGGCCAGGGGGCATCAATGAGCAGTTCTTC
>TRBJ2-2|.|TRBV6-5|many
CASSYFRGAGTGELFF
TGTGCCAGCAGTTACTTCAGGGGCGCGGGTACCGGGGAGCTGTTTTTT
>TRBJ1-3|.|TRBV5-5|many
CASSLEHSGNTIYF
TGTGCCAGCAGCTTGGAGCACTCTGGAAACACCATATATTTT
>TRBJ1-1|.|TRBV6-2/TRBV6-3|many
CASRPGGYTEAFF
TGTGCCAGCAGACCCGGGGGTTACACTGAAGCTTTCTTT
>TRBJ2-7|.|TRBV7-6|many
CASSFGQAYEQYF
TGTGCCAGCAGCTTCGGACAAGCCTACGAGCAGTACTTC
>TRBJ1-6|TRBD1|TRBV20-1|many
CSAATGGGDSPLHF
TGCAGTGCCGCAACAGGGGGCGGGGATTCACCCCTCCACTTT
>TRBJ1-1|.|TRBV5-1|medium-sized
CASSHAGRSREAFF
TGCGCCAGCAGTCACGCGGGGAGATCCCGTGAAGCTTTCTTT
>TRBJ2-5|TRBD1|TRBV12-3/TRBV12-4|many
CASRRGQGAQETQYF
TGTGCCAGCAGACGGGGACAGGGCGCCCAAGAGACCCAGTACTTC
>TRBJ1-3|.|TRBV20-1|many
CSARGFSGNTIYF
TGCAGTGCTAGGGGGTTCTCTGGAAACACCATATATTTT
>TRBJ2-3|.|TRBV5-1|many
CASSLGRGFSTDTQYF
TGCGCCAGCAGCTTGGGACGAGGTTTCTCCACAGATACGCAGTATTTT
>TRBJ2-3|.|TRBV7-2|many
CASSHQVGTDTQYF
TGTGCCAGCAGCCATCAGGTGGGGACAGATACGCAGTATTTT
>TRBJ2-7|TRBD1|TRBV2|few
CASRTGTGAYEQYF
TGTGCCAGCAGGACCGGGACAGGGGCCTACGAGCAGTACTTC
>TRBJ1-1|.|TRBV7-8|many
CASSLATGTTEAFF
TGTGCCAGCAGCTTAGCGACGGGGACCACTGAAGCTTTCTTT
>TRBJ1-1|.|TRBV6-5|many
CASSHGAVTFF
TGTGCCAGCAGTCACGGGGCGGTAACTTTCTTT
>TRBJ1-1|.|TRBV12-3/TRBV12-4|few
CASSFGENTEAFF
TGTGCCAGCAGTTTTGGGGAGAACACTGAAGCTTTCTTT
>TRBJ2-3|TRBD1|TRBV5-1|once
CASTGQGRDTQYF
TGCGCCAGCACAGGACAGGGGAGAGATACGCAGTATTTT
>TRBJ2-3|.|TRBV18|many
CASSHQEGRTTDTQYF
TGTGCCAGCTCACACCAAGAGGGGCGGACCACAGATACGCAGTATTTT
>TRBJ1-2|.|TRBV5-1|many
CASSVDSPDVYGYTF
TGCGCCAGCAGCGTAGACAGTCCTGACGTCTATGGCTACACCTTC
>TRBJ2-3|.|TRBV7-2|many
CASSLSLDTQYF
TGTGCCAGCAGCTTAAGCCTGGATACGCAGTATTTT
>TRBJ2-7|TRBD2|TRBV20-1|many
CRAVDGGAYEQYF
TGCAGAGCCGTAGACGGGGGGGCGTACGAGCAGTACTTC
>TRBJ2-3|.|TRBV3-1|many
CASSQHPVGGLLDTQYF
TGTGCCAGCAGCCAACACCCGGTTGGGGGATTGCTGGATACGCAGTATTTT
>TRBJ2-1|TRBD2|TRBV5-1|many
CASSPTSGAYNEQFF
TGCGCCAGCAGCCCAACTAGCGGGGCCTACAATGAGCAGTTCTTC
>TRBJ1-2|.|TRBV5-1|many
CASTDQGSYTF
TGCGCCAGCACGGACCAGGGTTCCTACACCTTC
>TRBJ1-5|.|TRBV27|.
CASRTGIGQPQHF
TGTGCCAGCAGAACAGGGATTGGTCAGCCCCAGCATTTT
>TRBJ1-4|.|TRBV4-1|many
CASSQGVGTVGEKLFF
TGCGCCAGCAGCCAAGGGGTCGGGACCGTGGGGGAAAAACTGTTTTTT
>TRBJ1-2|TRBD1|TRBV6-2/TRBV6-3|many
CASRRTGVGYTF
TGTGCCAGCAGGAGGACAGGGGTCGGCTACACCTTC
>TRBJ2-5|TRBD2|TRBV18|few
CASSPTSGKETQYF
TGTGCCAGCTCACCAACTAGCGGCAAAGAGACCCAGTACTTC
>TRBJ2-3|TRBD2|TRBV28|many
CASSYKAGGFSSTDTQYF
TGTGCCAGCAGTTACAAAGCGGGAGGGTTTTCTAGCACAGATACGCAGTATTTT
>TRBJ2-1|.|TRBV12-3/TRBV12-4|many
CASSLEGRPSYNEQFF
TGTGCCAGCAGTTTAGAGGGGCGTCCCTCCTACAATGAGCAGTTCTTC
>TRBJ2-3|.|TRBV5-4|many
CASSSGKEGTDTQYF
TGTGCCAGCAGCTCAGGAAAAGAGGGCACAGATACGCAGTATTTT